This entry lists 26 T cell receptor beta chains sequenced from one sample in a study of blood T cell repertoires in COVID-19. Assay used: immunoSEQ multiplex PCR; TCRdb lists only in-frame clones, some missing. Counted here are tens of thousands of clones, about 84% occurring once; the ten biggest clones make up about 31%. The sequenced sample was peripheral blood. These receptors all stem from a man aged 80 or over with active or convalescent COVID-19.

The gene calls are TRBV7-9 and TRBJ1-1, with D hard to call. Germline CDR1 reads SEHNR; CDR2 reads FQNEAQ (reference sequence). V lost 5 bases and J 0 bases, leaving 13 bases between the germline ends. This CDR3 spans 15 amino acids. The CDR3 region has the DNA TGTGCCAGCAGCCCCAGACTCAACATGAACACTGAAGCTTTCTTT. Its translation is CASSPRLNMNTEAFF.

The chain employs TRBV6-5 and TRBJ2-7, with 8 positions matching TRBD1. The CDR3 loop spans 15 amino acids. Germline-derived CDR1 and CDR2 are MNHEY and SVGAGI. V dropped 4 bases and J dropped 1; count of bases not matched to a gene: 6. For the CDR3, the DNA is TGTGCCAGCAGTTCTAGAGGACAGGGTTCCTACGAGCAGTACTTC. Residues: CASSSRGQGSYEQYF.

J is TRBJ1-4 and V is TRBV28; 10 bases agree with TRBD1. J gave up 7 bases and V 4 bases, and 12 bases lay outside the gene matches. Germline CDR1 and CDR2: MDHEN and SYDVKM. The CDR3 has 17 residues. CDR3 amino acids: CASSSGQGVSLGEKLFF. In DNA, the CDR3 is TGTGCCAGCAGTTCTGGACAGGGGGTTTCTCTAGGTGAAAAACTGTTTTTT.

V usage is TRBV13 and J usage is TRBJ2-2; possible D gene TRBD2, 6 bases. Germline CDR1 is PRHDT and CDR2 is FYEKMQ (reference sequence). The CDR3 loop spans 16 amino acids. The V and J ends lost 5 bases and 0 bases respectively, with 13 bases between them. CDR3 loop: CASSEGLSPNTGELFF. The DNA of the CDR3 is TGTGCCAGCAGCGAAGGACTATCGCCGAACACCGGGGAGCTGTTTTTT. Looking up the rest from reference TRBV13 and TRBJ2-2 gives the full variable domain: AAGVIQSPRHLIKEKRETATLKCYPIPRHDTVYWYQQGPGQDPQFLISFYEKMQSDKGSIPDRFSAQQFSDYHSELNMSSLELGDSALYFCASSEGLSPNTGELFFGEGSRLTVL.

About this clone itself: Other DNA sequences in the same sample also yield this CDR3. The chain joins TRBV7-9 to TRBJ2-1; TRBD2 aligns across 13 bases. The junction had 4 bases not matched to a gene; V was cut back by 4 bases and J by 7 bases. The CDR3 contains 15 residues. The germline gives CDR1 SEHNR, CDR2 FQNEAQ (reference sequence). CDR3 sequence reads: CASSSGTSGTNEQFF. The CDR3 bases are TGTGCCAGCAGCTCTGGGACTAGCGGGACGAATGAGCAGTTCTTC.

This clone was seen ten or more times. J is TRBJ1-5 and V is TRBV5-5, with D perhaps matching TRBD1 (6 bases). Looked up from germline, CDR1 is SGHKS and CDR2 is YYEKEE (reference sequence). CDR3 length: 14 residues. Trimming cost V 1 base and J 4 bases, with 9 bases left between them. The CDR3: CASSLRGMNQPQHF. The CDR3 region has the DNA TGTGCCAGCAGCTTGAGGGGGATGAATCAGCCCCAGCATTTT.

The chain combines TRBV18 with TRBJ2-7, with D maybe TRBD2 (6 bases). V lost 2 bases, J lost 4 bases, and 12 bases lay in between. The CDR3 contains 14 residues. In germline, CDR1 is KGHSH, CDR2 LQKENI. CDR3 sequence reads: CASSPGLSRYEQYF. The CDR3 DNA is TGTGCCAGCTCACCAGGACTATCCAGATACGAGCAGTACTTC. The complete variable domain, with remaining parts taken from reference TRBV18 and TRBJ2-7, reads NAGVMQNPRHLVRRRGQEARLRCSPMKGHSHVYWYRQLPEEGLKFMVYLQKENIIDESGMPKERFSAEFPKEGPSILRIQQVVRGDSAAYFCASSPGLSRYEQYFGPGTRLTVT.

CDR3 amino acids: CASSLTGGAGEKLFF. CDR3 DNA sequence: TGCGCCAGCAGCTTGACAGGGGGCGCGGGTGAAAAACTGTTTTTT. The V call is TRBV5-1, the J call TRBJ1-4; TRBD1 matches at 9 bases. V was clipped by 1 base and J by 7 bases; unmatched bases: 5. CDR3 length: 15 residues. Germline-derived CDR1 and CDR2 are SGHRS and YFSETQ. The full variable domain, rest sourced from reference TRBV5-1 and TRBJ1-4, is KAGVTQTPRYLIKTRGQQVTLSCSPISGHRSVSWYQQTPGQGLQFLFEYFSETQRNKGNFPGRFSGRQFSNSRSEMNVSTLELGDSALYLCASSLTGGAGEKLFFGSGTQLSVL.

The V gene is TRBV29-1, the J gene TRBJ1-1, with 8 nucleotides matching TRBD1. The germline gives CDR1 SQVTM, CDR2 ANQGSEA. V dropped 4 bases and J dropped 5; count of bases not matched to a gene: 9. This CDR3 has 14 residues. The CDR3 DNA reads TGCAGCGTTGTCTATGGACAGGGAGGTACTGAAGCTTTCTTT. It specifies CSVVYGQGGTEAFF.

The table lists this clone with a few counts. The chain employs TRBV3-1 (or the pseudogene TRBV3-2) and TRBJ1-1; maybe TRBD1 (5 bases). Between the trimmed V and J ends, which lost 1 base and 3 bases, there was a span of 12 bases. Germline CDR1 is LGHDT and CDR2 is YNNKEL (reference sequence). The CDR3 has 15 amino acids. The CDR3, as DNA: TGTGCCAGCAGCCAAGTTCCCAGGGTCTACACTGAAGCTTTCTTT. The encoded protein is CASSQVPRVYTEAFF.

The V call is TRBV18, the J call TRBJ1-3; no reliable D call. The CDR3 covers 13 residues. V was shortened by 1 base and J by 8 bases, with 9 bases between the two germline ends. In germline, CDR1 is KGHSH, CDR2 LQKENI. The CDR3: CASSPREGDTIYF. In DNA form, the CDR3 reads TGTGCCAGCTCACCACGAGAGGGAGACACCATATATTTT. The whole variable domain, filled in from reference TRBV18 and TRBJ1-3, reads NAGVMQNPRHLVRRRGQEARLRCSPMKGHSHVYWYRQLPEEGLKFMVYLQKENIIDESGMPKERFSAEFPKEGPSILRIQQVVRGDSAAYFCASSPREGDTIYFGEGSWLTVV.

V gene TRBV11-3 combines with J gene TRBJ2-7, with 8 nucleotides matching TRBD2. The length of the CDR3 is 15 residues. Germline assignment: CDR1 SGHNT and CDR2 YENEEA. The V gene end was trimmed by 1 base and the J gene end by 6 bases; junction bases not matched to a gene: 8. The DNA for the CDR3 is TGTGCCAGCAGCTTAGCGGGCATGACTAGCGCCGAGCAGTACTTC. It codes for CASSLAGMTSAEQYF.

The chain recombines TRBV9 with TRBJ2-3; no clear D. Between the trimmed V and J ends, which lost 3 bases and 2 bases, there was a span of 16 bases. This CDR3 is built from 16 residues. The germline gives CDR1 SGDLS, CDR2 YYNGEE. In DNA form, the CDR3 reads TGTGCCAGCAGCGCAACCTCGGCGGTTCCCACAGATACGCAGTATTTT. Protein sequence: CASSATSAVPTDTQYF. The full variable domain, its missing parts supplied by reference TRBV9 and TRBJ2-3, is DSGVTQTPKHLITATGQRVTLRCSPRSGDLSVYWYQQSLDQGLQFLIQYYNGEERAKGNILERFSAQQFPDLHSELNLSSLELGDSALYFCASSATSAVPTDTQYFGPGTRLTVL.

The chain employs TRBV5-1 and TRBJ1-2, with 8 bases that match TRBD1. This CDR3 spans 12 amino acids. CDR1 and CDR2 (germline): SGHRS, YFSETQ. V shed 8 bases and J 2 bases; nucleotides not matched to a gene: 2. CDR3: CASRTGNYGYTF. In DNA form, the CDR3 reads TGCGCCAGTAGGACAGGGAACTATGGCTACACCTTC. Supplemented by reference TRBV5-1 and TRBJ1-2, the full variable domain reads KAGVTQTPRYLIKTRGQQVTLSCSPISGHRSVSWYQQTPGQGLQFLFEYFSETQRNKGNFPGRFSGRQFSNSRSEMNVSTLELGDSALYLCASRTGNYGYTFGSGTRLTVV.

The chain uses TRBV2 and TRBJ1-6, with no clear D. This CDR3 is built from 16 residues. Per germline, CDR1 SNHLY and CDR2 FYNNEI. V lost 2 bases, J lost 6 bases, and 14 bases lay in between. The CDR3, as DNA: TGTGCCAGCAGTGAACCCCGGCGGGGAGGTAATTCACCCCTCCACTTT. Encoded protein: CASSEPRRGGNSPLHF.

V and J are TRBV19 and TRBJ1-1; 7 nucleotides match TRBD1. The CDR3 has 13 residues. V trimming: 6 bases; J trimming: 11 bases; junction bases outside the gene matches: 12. Looked up from germline, CDR1 is LNHDA and CDR2 is SQIVND (reference sequence). The CDR3 DNA reads as TGTGCCAGTAGGAGAAAGGACAGGTCTGCGGCTTTCTTT. Its protein product is CASRRKDRSAAFF.

V and J are TRBV9 and TRBJ1-1; TRBD1 aligns across 7 bases. Per germline, CDR1 SGDLS and CDR2 YYNGEE. This CDR3 comprises 14 residues. The J segment lost 4 bases and the V segment lost 4 bases, leaving 7 bases of the junction unmatched. The CDR3 region has the DNA TGTGCCAGCAGCCCTGAGGGGGCGCGCACTGAAGCTTTCTTT. This sequence encodes CASSPEGARTEAFF.

The chain is built from TRBV9 and TRBJ2-1; 7 bases are a match to TRBD1. J was trimmed by 7 bases and V by 0 bases; bases with no gene match: 13. CDR1 and CDR2 from the germline V gene are SGDLS and YYNGEE. CDR3 length: 17 amino acids. The CDR3 loop is CASSVAVTPGQRNEQFF. CDR3 nucleotides: TGTGCCAGCAGCGTAGCCGTCACTCCGGGACAGAGGAATGAGCAGTTCTTC.

The J gene is TRBJ2-3, the V gene TRBV24-1; TRBD2 might be the D (7 bases). CDR1 KGHDR and CDR2 SFDVKD come from the germline V gene. Trimming removed 10 bases at V and 6 bases at J, with 16 bases between. CDR3 length: 13 amino acids. The CDR3 loop is CATRGRASDTQYF. The CDR3 DNA follows: TGTGCCACGAGGGGGAGGGCCTCGGATACGCAGTATTTT.

This chain connects TRBV11-3 to TRBJ2-7; possibly TRBD2 for D (5 bases). Trimming removed 3 bases at V and 4 bases at J, with 10 bases between. The germline CDR1 and CDR2 sequences are SGHNT and YENEEA. This CDR3 has 13 amino acids. As DNA, the CDR3 is TGTGCCAGCAGCTTTGGGCGGAGGTACGAGCAGTACTTC. Translation gives CASSFGRRYEQYF.

The CDR3 DNA reads TGTGCCAGCAGACCCGGACAGGGAACCACCGGGGAGCTGTTTTTT. It specifies CASRPGQGTTGELFF. This chain joins TRBV13 and TRBJ2-2; 8 bases match TRBD1. This CDR3 has 15 amino acids. Looked up from germline, CDR1 is PRHDT and CDR2 is FYEKMQ (reference sequence). Trimming took 6 bases from V and 4 from J; bases not matched to a gene: 7. Filled out from reference TRBV13 and TRBJ2-2, the complete variable domain reads AAGVIQSPRHLIKEKRETATLKCYPIPRHDTVYWYQQGPGQDPQFLISFYEKMQSDKGSIPDRFSAQQFSDYHSELNMSSLELGDSALYFCASRPGQGTTGELFFGEGSRLTVL.

The chain is built from TRBV19 and TRBJ1-1, with a weak D call TRBD1 (6 bases). This CDR3 contains 15 residues. Trimming cost V 4 bases and J 10 bases, with 22 bases left between them. Looked up from germline, CDR1 is LNHDA and CDR2 is SQIVND (reference sequence). CDR3 sequence (DNA): TGTGCCAGTAGTACCTCCCAAACAGGGATCTTCGTAGCTTTCTTT. This encodes CASSTSQTGIFVAFF. The full variable domain, with the rest looked up from reference TRBV19 and TRBJ1-1, is DGGITQSPKYLFRKEGQNVTLSCEQNLNHDAMYWYRQDPGQGLRLIYYSQIVNDFQKGDIAEGYSVSREKKESFPLTVTSAQKNPTAFYLCASSTSQTGIFVAFFGQGTRLTVV.

This clone is a singleton in its sample. The rearrangement links TRBV19 to TRBJ2-5, with D possibly TRBD1 on 5 matching bases. CDR3 length: 14 residues. Per germline, CDR1 LNHDA and CDR2 SQIVND (reference sequence). Trimming took off 3 bases at V and 4 bases at J, with 12 bases between the two ends. The CDR3 loop reads CASSMRWQGETQYF. CDR3 sequence (DNA): TGTGCCAGTAGTATGAGGTGGCAGGGAGAGACCCAGTACTTC.

The chain employs TRBV19 and TRBJ1-5, with D unresolved. CDR3 size: 14 residues. CDR1 is LNHDA, CDR2 SQIVND, per germline (reference sequence). V lost 5 bases to trimming and J lost 3 bases, with 11 bases between them. The CDR3 DNA sequence: TGTGCCAGTAGTTGGTACAGAGACAATCAGCCCCAGCATTTT. Translating gives CASSWYRDNQPQHF. The complete variable domain, with remaining parts taken from reference TRBV19 and TRBJ1-5, reads DGGITQSPKYLFRKEGQNVTLSCEQNLNHDAMYWYRQDPGQGLRLIYYSQIVNDFQKGDIAEGYSVSREKKESFPLTVTSAQKNPTAFYLCASSWYRDNQPQHFGDGTRLSIL.

In this sample, this clone turned up once. In nucleotides, the CDR3 is TGTGCCAGTTCCCTAGGTGGCGGAACGATGAATTCACCCCTCCACTTT. Its protein is CASSLGGGTMNSPLHF. This chain joins TRBV27 and TRBJ1-6; D is ambiguous. CDR1 and CDR2 (germline): MNHEY, SMNVEV (reference sequence). This CDR3 has 16 residues. Trimming removed 9 bases at V and 7 bases at J, with 22 bases between.

This clone was seen a handful of times. This chain uses TRBV7-2 with TRBJ1-5; tentative D call: TRBD1 (5 bases). CDR3 length: 14 residues. Germline V CDR1 and CDR2: SGHTA, FQGNSA. V was pared by 5 bases and J by 6 bases, with 14 bases between. The CDR3 nucleotides are TGTGCCAGCAGCCCCAGGGTAGTAGGTCAGCCCCAGCATTTT. It is translated as CASSPRVVGQPQHF. The full variable domain, rest sourced from reference TRBV7-2 and TRBJ1-5, is GAGVSQSPSNKVTEKGKDVELRCDPISGHTALYWYRQSLGQGLEFLIYFQGNSAPDKSGLPSDRFSAERTGGSVSTLTIQRTQQEDSAVYLCASSPRVVGQPQHFGDGTRLSIL.